Ten or more counts support the clone carrying this TCR beta chain. Its antigen is unidentified. The sample belongs to a study of T cells in Graves' hyperthyroidism and ophthalmopathy. Aged 18 to 65, the patients had hyperthyroidism that was newly diagnosed and had lasted under 2 months. Findings and caveats of the study: Ophthalmopathy was identified by the model a median around 6.3 months ahead of onset.

TCR beta CDR3 regions were amplified from RNA. First-round RT-PCR of the TCR CDR3 relied on the HTBI primer set. TCRdb itself ran the multiplex PCR reads through MiXCR, one entry per CDR3 protein. Here the sample spans some 300,000 distinct CDR3 sequences, 10% to 15% being singletons. Sequenced input: blood. The TCR sequence derives from a woman aged 25 to 39 with Graves' hyperthyroidism that later progressed to Graves' ophthalmopathy.

CDR3 protein: CASSQSTGLAGARETQYF. For the CDR3, the DNA is TGTGCCAGCAGCCAGAGCACTGGACTAGCGGGAGCTCGGGAGACCCAGTACTTC. This sequence joins TRBV3-1 and TRBJ2-5; 13 bases are shared with TRBD2. V was clipped by 3 bases and J by 5 bases; unmatched bases: 12. This CDR3 has 18 residues. Germline V gene lookup returns CDR1 LGHDT and CDR2 YNNKEL (reference sequence).